The 17 T cell receptor beta chains below were found in one sample sequenced in a study of shared clonotypes between healthy human individuals. The protocol was immunoSEQ multiplex PCR, while the TCRdb copy is restricted to in-frame clones and leaves out a portion. The sample contains approximately 2.4 million clones, around 95% of which appear only once. Specimen: naive CD4+ T cells sorted from blood. Subset specified: CD45RA+ positively selected. These receptors were obtained from a man between 18 and 29 years old in good health.

The rearrangement links TRBV5-1 to TRBJ2-1; TRBD1 is a possible D gene (6 bases). Per germline, CDR1 SGHRS and CDR2 YFSETQ. Deletions cut 2 bases from V and 5 bases from J, with 17 bases between. The CDR3 spans 16 residues. The CDR3 region has the DNA TGCGCCAGCAGCTTTTTCCCGCCAGGGGAAAACAATGAGCAGTTCTTC. This sequence encodes CASSFFPPGENNEQFF. Based on the CDR3 plus reference TRBV5-1 and TRBJ2-1, the full variable domain is KAGVTQTPRYLIKTRGQQVTLSCSPISGHRSVSWYQQTPGQGLQFLFEYFSETQRNKGNFPGRFSGRQFSNSRSEMNVSTLELGDSALYLCASSFFPPGENNEQFFGPGTRLTVL.

This chain joins TRBV6-1 and TRBJ2-5, with D possibly TRBD2 on 5 matching bases. In germline, CDR1 is MNHNS, CDR2 SASEGT. Trimming stripped 8 bases from V and 5 bases from J, with 18 bases between. The CDR3 consists of 14 residues. CDR3 nucleotides: TGTGCCAGCGGACGGACTGCCCGCGGGGAGACCCAGTACTTC. Protein product: CASGRTARGETQYF.

The CDR3 spells CASSLRIPGLNTEAFF. The DNA of the CDR3 is TGTGCCAGCAGCTTGCGCATTCCCGGTCTTAACACTGAAGCTTTCTTT. The chain joins TRBV5-6 to TRBJ1-1; no clear D gene. The CDR3 sequence is 16 residues long. V lost 1 base and J 2 bases, leaving 15 bases between the germline ends. Per the germline V gene, CDR1 is SGHDT and CDR2 is YYEEEE.

This rearrangement joins TRBV5-4 to TRBJ1-1; TRBD1 might be the D (5 bases). V lost 6 bases and J 2 bases, leaving 11 bases between the germline ends. The CDR3 has 13 residues. CDR1 and CDR2 (germline): SGHNT, YYREEE (reference sequence). The CDR3 DNA sequence: TGTGCCAGCACCCGTGGGGGTAACACTGAAGCTTTCTTT. This codes for CASTRGGNTEAFF.

This sequence joins TRBV27 and TRBJ1-3; D unresolved. Deletions cut 2 bases from V and 0 bases from J, with 8 bases between. In germline, CDR1 is MNHEY, CDR2 SMNVEV (reference sequence). CDR3 length equals 15 residues. CDR3 protein: CASSLEGSSGNTIYF. The CDR3 bases are TGTGCCAGCAGTTTAGAGGGTAGCTCTGGAAACACCATATATTTT.

This clone was seen only once. The same CDR3 arises from other DNA sequences in this sample as well. V is TRBV5-1 and J is TRBJ1-2; 7 nucleotides match TRBD1. CDR1 is SGHRS and CDR2 is YFSETQ in the germline V gene. The CDR3 sequence is 14 residues long. Trimming at V came to 2 bases and at J to 4 bases, leaving 5 bases not matched to a gene. The CDR3 reads CASSLQGQGYGYTF. The CDR3 DNA sequence: TGCGCCAGCAGCTTACAGGGGCAGGGCTATGGCTACACCTTC.

The chain employs TRBV7-2 and TRBJ2-3, with D unclear. The germline CDR1 and CDR2 sequences are SGHTA and FQGNSA. The CDR3 totals 15 residues. The V gene lost 1 base and the J gene lost 0 bases, with 8 bases spanning the gap. In DNA, the CDR3 is TGTGCCAGCAGCTTAGAACCACAGAGCACAGATACGCAGTATTTT. It yields the protein CASSLEPQSTDTQYF. Full variable domain (rest looked up from reference TRBV7-2 and TRBJ2-3): GAGVSQSPSNKVTEKGKDVELRCDPISGHTALYWYRQSLGQGLEFLIYFQGNSAPDKSGLPSDRFSAERTGGSVSTLTIQRTQQEDSAVYLCASSLEPQSTDTQYFGPGTRLTVL.

This clone was counted between two and nine times. V is TRBV6-1 and J is TRBJ2-7, with D uncertain. Deletions cut 2 bases from V and 4 bases from J, with 6 bases between. The CDR3 contains 12 residues. The V gene's germline CDR1 is MNHNS and CDR2 SASEGT. CDR3 protein: CASSEQLYEQYF. The CDR3, as DNA: TGTGCCAGCAGTGAACAGCTTTACGAGCAGTACTTC.

This chain connects TRBV28 to TRBJ1-6, with TRBD1 matching 8 bases. After removal of 8 bases from V and 10 bases from J, the junction contained 10 bases not matched to a gene. The CDR3 contains 14 residues. Germline values: CDR1 MDHEN, CDR2 SYDVKM. The CDR3 DNA reads as TGTGCCAGCTATTACAGGGGGAAGGGGTCACCCCTCCACTTT. Its translation is CASYYRGKGSPLHF. Full variable domain (outside the CDR3, taken from reference TRBV28 and TRBJ1-6): DVKVTQSSRYLVKRTGEKVFLECVQDMDHENMFWYRQDPGLGLRLIYFSYDVKMKEKGDIPEGYSVSREKKERFSLILESASTNQTSMYLCASYYRGKGSPLHFGNGTRLTVT.

About this clone: Distinct nucleotide sequences in the sample also encode this CDR3. V is TRBV25-1 and J is TRBJ1-5, with D possibly TRBD1 on 5 matching bases. Germline assignment: CDR1 MGHDK and CDR2 SYGVNS. The CDR3 sequence is 14 residues long. The V end lost 4 bases, the J end lost 0 bases, and 7 bases lay between the germline ends. The chain's CDR3 is CASSGGYSNQPQHF. The CDR3 DNA sequence: TGTGCCAGCAGTGGGGGGTATAGCAATCAGCCCCAGCATTTT.

The J gene is TRBJ2-7, the V gene TRBV21-1; TRBD2 is the table's D call, not checked against the DNA. TRBV21-1 is reported as a pseudogene. The CDR3 totals 15 residues. DNA of the CDR3: TGTGCCAGCAGCATCATCCGCAGCGCAATACACGAGCAGTACTTC. It codes for CASSIIRSAIHEQYF.

The chain recombines TRBV28 with TRBJ2-5, with 9 bases fitting TRBD1. The junction had 8 bases not matched to a gene; V was cut back by 2 bases and J by 4 bases. Germline V gene lookup returns CDR1 MDHEN and CDR2 SYDVKM. This CDR3 comprises 16 residues. The DNA for the CDR3 is TGTGCCAGCAGTTTAAGCGGAGGACAGGGGCGAGAGACCCAGTACTTC. Protein sequence: CASSLSGGQGRETQYF.

The V and J genes are TRBV5-1 and TRBJ2-5; tentatively, D is TRBD1 (6 bases). In germline, CDR1 is SGHRS, CDR2 YFSETQ. V was cut by 3 bases and J by 1 base, with 16 bases left in between. The CDR3 has 16 amino acids. CDR3 residues: CASSSSGRTVQETQYF. Here the CDR3 DNA reads TGCGCCAGCAGCTCGTCGGGCAGGACAGTCCAAGAGACCCAGTACTTC.

Worth noting for this clone: The junction does not match germline at one end; this may be a read error. The chain has TRBV4-3 and TRBJ2-1; 7 bases align to TRBD2. CDR1 LGHNA and CDR2 YSLEER come from the germline V gene. The CDR3 covers 9 residues. This CDR3 reads CASSRGGVF. CDR3 DNA: TGCGCCAGCAGCCGCGGGGGAGTCTTC.

The gene calls are TRBV5-6 and TRBJ1-2; D is uncertain. Trimming stripped 0 bases from V and 4 bases from J, with 16 bases between. The CDR3 extends over 16 amino acids. Germline values: CDR1 SGHDT, CDR2 YYEEEE. CDR3 nucleotide sequence: TGTGCCAGCAGCTTGGCTGAGGCAGTTCGTCCCTATGGCTACACCTTC. The encoded protein is CASSLAEAVRPYGYTF.

The chain couples TRBV25-1 to TRBJ2-7; TRBD1 agrees at 8 bases. With 4 bases clipped from V and 3 bases from J, the junction kept 2 bases outside the gene matches. This CDR3 is 13 amino acids long. Germline CDR1 is MGHDK and CDR2 is SYGVNS. Here the CDR3 reads CASSGDRGYEQYF. The CDR3 bases are TGTGCCAGCAGTGGAGACAGGGGCTACGAGCAGTACTTC.

This clone was seen only once. The rearrangement uses TRBV5-4 and TRBJ2-2, with 7 bases identical to TRBD2. V shed 4 bases, J shed 2 bases, and the junction held 5 bases outside the gene matches. CDR1 is SGHNT and CDR2 is YYREEE in the germline V gene (reference sequence). This CDR3 has 15 amino acids. This CDR3 is CASSGGTINTGELFF. The CDR3, as DNA: TGTGCCAGCAGCGGCGGGACTATAAACACCGGGGAGCTGTTTTTT.